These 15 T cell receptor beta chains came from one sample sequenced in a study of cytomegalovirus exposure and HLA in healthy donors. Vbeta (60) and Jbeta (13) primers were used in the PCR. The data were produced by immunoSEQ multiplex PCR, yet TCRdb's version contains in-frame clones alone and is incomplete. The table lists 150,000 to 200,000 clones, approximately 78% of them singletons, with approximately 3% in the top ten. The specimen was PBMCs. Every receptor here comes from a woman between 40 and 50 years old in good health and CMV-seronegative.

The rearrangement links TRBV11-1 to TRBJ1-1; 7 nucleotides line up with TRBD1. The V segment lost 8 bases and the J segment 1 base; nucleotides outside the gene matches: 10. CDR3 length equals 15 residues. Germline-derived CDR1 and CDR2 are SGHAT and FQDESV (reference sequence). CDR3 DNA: TGTGCCAGCGGCGTAGGGACAGCCCCGAACACTGAAGCTTTCTTT. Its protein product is CASGVGTAPNTEAFF. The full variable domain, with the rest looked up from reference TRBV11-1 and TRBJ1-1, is EAEVAQSPRYKITEKSQAVAFWCDPISGHATLYWYRQILGQGPELLVQFQDESVVDDSQLPKDRFSAERLKGVDSTLKIQPAELGDSAMYLCASGVGTAPNTEAFFGQGTRLTVV.

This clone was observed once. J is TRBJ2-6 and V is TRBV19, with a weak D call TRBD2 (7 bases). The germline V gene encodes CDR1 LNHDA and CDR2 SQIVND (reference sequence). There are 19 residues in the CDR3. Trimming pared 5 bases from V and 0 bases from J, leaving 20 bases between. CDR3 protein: CASSSTRGAGNSGANVLTF. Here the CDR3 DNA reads TGTGCCAGTAGTTCCACCAGGGGAGCGGGGAACTCTGGGGCCAACGTCCTGACTTTC.

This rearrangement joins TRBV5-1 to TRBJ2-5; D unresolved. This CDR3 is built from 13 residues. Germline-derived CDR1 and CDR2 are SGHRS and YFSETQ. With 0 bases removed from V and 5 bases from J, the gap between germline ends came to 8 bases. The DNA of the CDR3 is TGCGCCAGCAGCTTGGCGGGTCCGGAGACCCAGTACTTC. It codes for CASSLAGPETQYF.

The CDR3 coding sequence is TGTGCCAGCAGTGCGCAGGGAGGCCAAGAGACCCAGTACTTC. This sequence encodes CASSAQGGQETQYF. The chain carries TRBV2 and TRBJ2-5, with D perhaps TRBD2 (6 bases). Between the trimmed V and J ends, which lost 4 bases and 1 base, there was a span of 10 bases. Per germline, CDR1 SNHLY and CDR2 FYNNEI. The CDR3 totals 14 residues.

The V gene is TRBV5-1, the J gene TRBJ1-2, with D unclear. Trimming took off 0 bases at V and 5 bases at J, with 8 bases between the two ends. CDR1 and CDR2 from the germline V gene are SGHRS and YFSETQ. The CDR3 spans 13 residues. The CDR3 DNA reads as TGCGCCAGCAGCTTGGCCCCCACTTATGGCTACACCTTC. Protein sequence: CASSLAPTYGYTF.

CDR3 coding DNA: TGTGCCAGCAAGTCTAGACTAGCGGGGTACAATGAGCAGTTCTTC. Translated: CASKSRLAGYNEQFF. The V gene is TRBV2, the J gene TRBJ2-1, with 11 bases that match TRBD2. The CDR3 runs to 15 residues. Germline loops: CDR1 SNHLY, CDR2 FYNNEI. The V segment lost 7 bases and the J segment 4 bases; nucleotides outside the gene matches: 6.

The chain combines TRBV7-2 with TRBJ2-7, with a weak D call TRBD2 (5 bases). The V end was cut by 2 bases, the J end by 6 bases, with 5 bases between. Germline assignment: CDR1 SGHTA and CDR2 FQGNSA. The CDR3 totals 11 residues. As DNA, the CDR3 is TGTGCCAGCAGCTTACGGGGCGAGCAGTACTTC. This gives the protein CASSLRGEQYF.

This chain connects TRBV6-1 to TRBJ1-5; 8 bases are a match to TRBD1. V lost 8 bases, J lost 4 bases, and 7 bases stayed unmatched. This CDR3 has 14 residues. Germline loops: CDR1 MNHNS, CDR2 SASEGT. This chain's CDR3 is CASWDRRPNQPQHF. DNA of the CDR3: TGTGCCAGCTGGGACAGGAGGCCAAATCAGCCCCAGCATTTT.

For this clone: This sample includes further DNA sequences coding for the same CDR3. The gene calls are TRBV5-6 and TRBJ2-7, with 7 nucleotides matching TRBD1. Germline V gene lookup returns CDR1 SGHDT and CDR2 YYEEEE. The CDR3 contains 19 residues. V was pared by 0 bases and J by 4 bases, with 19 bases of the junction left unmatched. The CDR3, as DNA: TGTGCCAGCAGCTTGGAGACAGGGCCAGACAACATCGCCCCTTACGAGCAGTACTTC. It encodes CASSLETGPDNIAPYEQYF.

CDR3 nucleotide sequence: TGTGCCAGCAGTACAGGACAGTTCAGCTCCTACGAGCAGTACTTC. Translation: CASSTGQFSSYEQYF. V is TRBV28 and J is TRBJ2-7; TRBD1 might be the D (6 bases). CDR3 length: 15 residues. The germline gives CDR1 MDHEN, CDR2 SYDVKM. V was shortened by 5 bases and J by 0 bases, with 14 bases between the two germline ends.

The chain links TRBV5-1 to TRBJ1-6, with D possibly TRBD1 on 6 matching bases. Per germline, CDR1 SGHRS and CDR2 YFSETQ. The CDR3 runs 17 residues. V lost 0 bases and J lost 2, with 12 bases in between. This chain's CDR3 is CASSLGGRGAYNSPLHF. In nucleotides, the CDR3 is TGCGCCAGCAGCTTGGGTGGCAGGGGCGCCTATAATTCACCCCTCCACTTT.

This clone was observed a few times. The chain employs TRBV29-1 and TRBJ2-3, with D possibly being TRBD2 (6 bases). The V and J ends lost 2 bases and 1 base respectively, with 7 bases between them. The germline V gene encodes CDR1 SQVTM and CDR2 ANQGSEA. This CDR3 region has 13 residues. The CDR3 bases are TGCAGCGTTGAACGCGGGGGCACAGATACGCAGTATTTT. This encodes CSVERGGTDTQYF.

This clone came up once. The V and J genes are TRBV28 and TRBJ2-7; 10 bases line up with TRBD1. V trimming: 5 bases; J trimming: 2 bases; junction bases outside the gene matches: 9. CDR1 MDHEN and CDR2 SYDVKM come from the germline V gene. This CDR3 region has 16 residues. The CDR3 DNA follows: TGTGCCAGCAGTCCGGTAGACAGGGGGCCAACCTACGAGCAGTACTTC. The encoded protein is CASSPVDRGPTYEQYF.

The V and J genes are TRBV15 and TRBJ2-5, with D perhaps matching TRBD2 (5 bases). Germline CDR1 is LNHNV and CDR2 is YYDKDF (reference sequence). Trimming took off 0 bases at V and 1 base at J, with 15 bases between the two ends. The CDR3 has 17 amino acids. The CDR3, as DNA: TGTGCCACCAGCAGAGAGCCCCCGCGGGTGGTCCAAGAGACCCAGTACTTC. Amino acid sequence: CATSREPPRVVQETQYF.

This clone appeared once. As DNA, the CDR3 is TGTGCCAGCAGCACAGGGGACCTCTCTGGGGCCAACGTCCTGACTTTC. As protein: CASSTGDLSGANVLTF. This chain joins TRBV5-8 and TRBJ2-6; 7 positions match TRBD1. After removal of 4 bases from V and 0 bases from J, the junction contained 4 bases not matched to a gene. Germline V gene lookup returns CDR1 SGHTS and CDR2 YDEGEE. CDR3 length: 16 residues.